What follows is one T cell receptor beta chain and its context. The data stem from a study of control samples from healthy donors and cancer patients. Method: immunoSEQ multiplex PCR; TCRdb's copy keeps in-frame clones and lacks some. The table includes roughly 170,000 clones, 90% to 95% detected once. Per germline, CDR1 SGDLS and CDR2 YYNGEE. The CDR3 loop spans 13 amino acids. With 3 bases removed from V and 7 bases from J, the gap between germline ends came to 11 bases. Sequencing was performed on blood. The receptor was isolated from a young woman in good health. V is TRBV9 and J is TRBJ2-1; possibly TRBD2 for D (5 bases). The CDR3 is CASSEATGNEQFF. The CDR3 DNA follows: TGTGCCAGCAGCGAGGCAACGGGGAATGAGCAGTTCTTC.